These 3 T cell receptor beta chains were all obtained from the same sample, sequenced in a study of shared clonotypes between healthy human individuals. The protocol was immunoSEQ multiplex PCR, while the TCRdb copy is restricted to in-frame clones and leaves out a portion. Of some 1.4 million clones listed, about 96% are singletons. The sample taken for sequencing was naive CD4+ T cells sorted from blood. Stated subset: CD45RA+ positively selected. The receptor source for this set is a man aged 25-45 years in good health.

The V and J genes are TRBV5-1 and TRBJ1-1; 8 positions agree with TRBD1. Germline loops: CDR1 SGHRS, CDR2 YFSETQ. CDR3 length: 14 amino acids. The ends lost 2 bases at V and 7 bases at J; junction bases unmatched: 7. In DNA form, the CDR3 reads TGCGCCAGCAGCTTTGGCAGGGGGCGTGTTGAAGCTTTCTTT. Its translation: CASSFGRGRVEAFF.

Written as DNA, the CDR3 is TGCGCCAGCAGCCAATGGTTTCGCGGGAGACGATACGAGCAGTACTTC. It codes for CASSQWFRGRRYEQYF. The chain is built from TRBV4-1 and TRBJ2-7; 7 bases agree with TRBD2. The CDR3 is 16 amino acids. The germline gives CDR1 MGHRA, CDR2 YSYEKL. Trimming at V came to 2 bases and at J to 4 bases, leaving 11 bases not matched to a gene.

The gene calls are TRBV27 and TRBJ2-7, with no clear D. Germline-derived CDR1 and CDR2 are MNHEY and SMNVEV (reference sequence). This CDR3 is 13 amino acids long. The germline V and J ends were trimmed by 4 bases and 3 bases, with 10 bases remaining between them. CDR3 in amino acids: CASSSRLHYEQYF. The CDR3 region has the DNA TGTGCCAGCAGTTCCCGACTGCACTACGAGCAGTACTTC.